What follows are 29 T cell receptor beta chains derived from one specimen sequenced in a study of tumor-infiltrating lymphocytes in primary liver carcinoma. Starting from approximately 470 ng of total RNA, TCR beta cDNA was produced with a primer in the constant region. Construction of TCR beta libraries relied on three successive nested multiplex PCR rounds employing slightly modified ARM-PCR. A C-beta reverse primer and TRBV1-TRBV30 forward primers served in each of the first two PCR rounds, at about 10 cycles apiece. TCRdb re-called the multiplex PCR reads through MiXCR, storing one row per CDR3 protein. The table shows fewer than 400,000 distinct CDR3 sequences, with around three fifths occurring only once. Extraction also yielded germline DNA, while blood RNA was obtained from unsorted whole blood. The specimen was peripheral blood. These receptors originate from a woman in her 30s with primary liver carcinoma and hepatitis B virus infection.

This clonotype was recorded many times. The genes are TRBV10-3 and TRBJ2-1, with D maybe TRBD2 (7 bases). The germline V gene has CDR1 ENHRY and CDR2 SYGVKD. This CDR3 has 14 amino acids. Trimming stripped 6 bases from V and 2 bases from J, with 11 bases between. The CDR3 is CAIRERDTYNEQFF. The CDR3 nucleotides read TGTGCCATCAGGGAGCGGGACACCTACAATGAGCAGTTCTTC.

For this clonotype: This likely comes from a read error, as the CDR3 has no conserved phenylalanine or tryptophan at its end. This sequence joins TRBV12-3 or TRBV12-4 and TRBJ2-1; D is unresolved. The CDR3 consists of 15 residues. Trimming shortened V by 6 bases and J by 0 bases, and 12 bases separated the two germline ends. The CDR3 nucleotides read TGTGCCAGCAGCGCCACACTGAGCTCCTACAATGAGCAGTTCCTC. Translated: CASSATLSSYNEQFL.

CDR3 sequence: CASSLRRGTYEQYF. In DNA, the CDR3 is TGTGCCAGCAGCTTAAGACGGGGAACCTACGAGCAGTACTTC. The chain has TRBV13 and TRBJ2-7; maybe TRBD2 (5 bases). From germline, CDR1 is PRHDT and CDR2 FYEKMQ (reference sequence). The CDR3 length is 14 residues. With 2 bases removed from V and 2 bases from J, the gap between germline ends came to 10 bases.

Turning to this clonotype: The CDR3 ends on some other residue instead of the conserved phenylalanine or tryptophan, so this is likely a read error. No DNA is shown, since the ends of the CDR3 on it are uncertain; the CDR3 is the one TCRdb lists. Here the CDR3 reads CASSLLAGNRFL. V gene TRBV11-2 combines with J gene TRBJ2-1; no DNA check was done on the table's D call, TRBD2. The CDR3 totals 12 residues, both ends included. Germline CDR1 reads SGHAT; CDR2 reads FQNNGV.

This chain links TRBV5-1 with TRBJ2-7; no clear D gene. Between the trimmed V and J ends, which lost 0 bases and 5 bases, there was a span of 12 bases. Germline loops: CDR1 SGHRS, CDR2 YFSETQ. The CDR3 covers 14 residues. The CDR3 sequence: CASSLDPPTNEQYF. The CDR3 DNA sequence: TGCGCCAGCAGCTTGGACCCTCCAACGAACGAGCAGTACTTC.

This clonotype was counted only a few times. The genes are TRBV12-5 and TRBJ1-1; the D gene is possibly TRBD1 (5 bases). Germline CDR1 LGHNT, CDR2 FRNRAP. Trimming shortened V by 8 bases and J by 1 base, and 17 bases separated the two germline ends. The CDR3 length is 15 residues. CDR3 sequence: CASSGPPNWNTEAFF. The CDR3 nucleotides read TGTGCTAGTTCAGGGCCCCCCAATTGGAACACTGAAGCTTTCTTT.

The V call is TRBV28, the J call TRBJ1-4; D ambiguous. V was cut by 4 bases and J by 7 bases, with 19 bases left in between. Germline V gene sequence: CDR1 MDHEN, CDR2 SYDVKM. CDR3 length: 16 amino acids. CDR3 coding DNA: TGTGCCAGCAGTTCCGCCCGCAGGTCCGGCGTTGAAAAACTGTTTTTT. It codes for CASSSARRSGVEKLFF.

This clonotype was observed a handful of times. The V and J genes are TRBV12-5 and TRBJ2-2, with 8 bases fitting TRBD2. The CDR3 runs 20 residues. In germline, CDR1 is LGHNT, CDR2 FRNRAP. Trimming at V came to 6 bases and at J to 1 base, leaving 19 bases not matched to a gene. CDR3 region: CASGIYTTSGPDWNTGELFF. Written as DNA, the CDR3 is TGTGCTAGTGGGATCTATACAACTAGCGGACCGGACTGGAACACCGGGGAGCTGTTTTTT.

In the case of this clonotype: One end of the junction does not line up with germline, which may come from a read error. V usage is TRBV12-3 or TRBV12-4 and J usage is TRBJ2-1; D perhaps matches TRBD1 (5 bases). This CDR3 spans 14 amino acids. CDR3 coding DNA: TGTACCAGCAGTAGAGGACAAGGTTACAATGAGCAGTTCTTC. Its protein product is CTSSRGQGYNEQFF.

The V gene is TRBV5-5, the J gene TRBJ1-2; the D gene is possibly TRBD1 (6 bases). Trimming removed 4 bases from V and 4 bases from J, with 17 bases in between. The length of the CDR3 is 15 residues. The germline CDR1 and CDR2 sequences are SGHKS and YYEKEE (reference sequence). The CDR3 loop is CASSRGQTSFYGYTF. CDR3 nucleotide sequence: TGTGCCAGCAGCCGCGGACAGACATCCTTCTATGGCTACACCTTC.

This clonotype has more than one count but fewer than ten. V gene TRBV10-1 combines with J gene TRBJ2-5, with D possibly TRBD1 on 6 matching bases. Trimming stripped 4 bases from V and 5 bases from J, with 26 bases between. From germline, CDR1 is WNHNN and CDR2 SYGVQD (reference sequence). CDR3 length: 18 amino acids. Here the CDR3 DNA reads TGCGCCAGCAGTGGAACCACAAAGGGGGTATTGATGGGTGAGACCCAGTACTTC. This encodes CASSGTTKGVLMGETQYF.

About this clonotype: A much larger clone lies a single base off, so this may be a read error. V gene TRBV4-1 combines with J gene TRBJ2-1; 8 bases match TRBD1. The V gene's germline CDR1 is MGHRA and CDR2 YSYEKL. Trimming at V came to 1 base and at J to 8 bases, leaving 7 bases not matched to a gene. The CDR3 is 15 residues long. CDR3 coding DNA: TGCGCCAGCAGCCAAGGGACAGGGCTCCGCGATGAGCAGTTCTTC. The encoded protein is CASSQGTGLRDEQFF.

A note on this clonotype: The junction departs from the called germline gene at one end, perhaps through a read error. The J gene is TRBJ2-2, the V gene TRBV11-2, with 9 bases aligning to TRBD1. Germline V lookup: CDR1 SGHAT, CDR2 FQNNGV. This CDR3 is built from 16 residues. The CDR3 spells CASSLAGTGIPRELFF. Written as DNA, the CDR3 is TGTGCTAGCAGCTTAGCCGGGACAGGGATACCCAGGGAGCTGTTTTTT.

The chain is built from TRBV28 and TRBJ2-7; D is possibly TRBD1 (5 bases). Per germline, CDR1 MDHEN and CDR2 SYDVKM. The CDR3 has 16 residues. V lost 5 bases and J 3 bases, leaving 20 bases between the germline ends. This CDR3 reads CASSDTTRTLDYEQYF. The CDR3 bases are TGTGCCAGCAGTGACACTACCAGGACATTGGACTACGAGCAGTACTTC. Full variable domain (remainder filled in from reference TRBV28 and TRBJ2-7): DVKVTQSSRYLVKRTGEKVFLECVQDMDHENMFWYRQDPGLGLRLIYFSYDVKMKEKGDIPEGYSVSREKKERFSLILESASTNQTSMYLCASSDTTRTLDYEQYFGPGTRLTVT.

This chain connects TRBV4-1 to TRBJ2-5; 8 nucleotides line up with TRBD1. The CDR3 covers 14 residues. Germline V lookup: CDR1 MGHRA, CDR2 YSYEKL. The V gene end was trimmed by 1 base and the J gene end by 5 bases; junction bases not matched to a gene: 3. CDR3 protein: CASSQVGQGETQYF. Written as DNA, the CDR3 is TGCGCCAGCAGCCAAGTAGGACAGGGTGAGACCCAGTACTTC.

Regarding this clonotype: This may be a read error: a much more frequent sequence differs by one nucleotide. The chain combines TRBV6-6 with TRBJ1-2, with 9 bases identical to TRBD1. The CDR3 extends over 15 amino acids. Trimming at V came to 5 bases and at J to 6 bases, leaving 10 bases not matched to a gene. CDR1 and CDR2 from the germline V gene are MNHNY and SVGAGI (reference sequence). In nucleotides, the CDR3 is TGTGCCAGCAGTCACTGGGACAGGGCTGTTGATGGCTACACCTTC. Its protein product is CASSHWDRAVDGYTF.

The sample holds many counts of this clonotype. V gene TRBV4-3 combines with J gene TRBJ2-1; 8 bases align to TRBD1. Germline values: CDR1 LGHNA, CDR2 YSLEER. V dropped 1 base and J dropped 11; count of bases not matched to a gene: 4. The CDR3 contains 13 residues. CDR3 region: CASSQGQGAKQFF. The CDR3 nucleotides read TGCGCCAGCAGCCAAGGTCAGGGGGCCAAGCAGTTCTTC.

A word on this clonotype: Possible read error: a much larger clone is one base away. This chain links TRBV12-3 or TRBV12-4 with TRBJ1-5, with D unclear. The CDR3 length is 13 residues. As DNA, the CDR3 is TGTGCCAGCAGTCCCAACCGCTATCATCCCCAGCATTTT. Translating it yields CASSPNRYHPQHF.

A few counts support this clonotype. The chain recombines TRBV6-1 with TRBJ1-5; a possible D gene is TRBD1 (6 bases). CDR1 is MNHNS, CDR2 SASEGT, per germline. The length of the CDR3 is 18 residues. V gave up 0 bases and J gave up 1 base, with 16 bases separating them. CDR3 loop: CASSEAVGGEWSNQPQHF. The CDR3 DNA reads TGTGCCAGCAGTGAAGCGGTGGGGGGCGAGTGGAGCAATCAGCCCCAGCATTTT.

This chain joins TRBV11-3 and TRBJ2-2; D could derive from TRBD1 or TRBD2 (5 bases each). In germline, CDR1 is SGHNT, CDR2 YENEEA. This CDR3 is built from 13 residues. The ends were cut back, 2 bases at V and 16 bases at J, with 17 bases in the middle. CDR3 DNA: TGTGCCAGCAGCTTAATCGGGACCGGGGATCCGTTTTTT. It encodes CASSLIGTGDPFF.

Concerning this clonotype itself: This could be a read error, since a much larger clone is one nucleotide away. The chain's CDR3 is CASSQEAQGHSYEQYF. CDR3 coding DNA: TGCGCCAGCAGCCAAGAGGCCCAGGGGCACTCCTACGAGCAGTACTTC. The chain recombines TRBV4-1 with TRBJ2-7; TRBD1 might be the D (6 bases). The CDR3 contains 16 residues. Between the trimmed V and J ends, which lost 0 bases and 0 bases, there was a span of 12 bases. Germline CDR1 reads MGHRA; CDR2 reads YSYEKL.

Details on this clonotype: This clone may be a read error of a much larger clone one base away. The J gene is TRBJ2-4, the V gene TRBV11-3; the D is unclear. Per the germline V gene, CDR1 is SGHNT and CDR2 is YENEEA. The CDR3 length is 16 residues. V lost 8 bases and J 5 bases, leaving 22 bases between the germline ends. The CDR3 bases are TGTGCCAGCGGCCCCAAAACCGTCAGTTTAGAAAACATTCAGTACTTC. It encodes CASGPKTVSLENIQYF.

This clonotype was seen many times. This rearrangement joins TRBV4-2 to TRBJ2-2; no reliable D call. CDR3 length: 13 amino acids. V lost 4 bases to trimming and J lost 6 bases, with 9 bases between them. The germline CDR1 and CDR2 sequences are LGHNA and YNFKEQ. Here the CDR3 reads CASSLFEAGELFF. Written as DNA, the CDR3 is TGTGCCAGCAGCCTGTTTGAGGCCGGGGAGCTGTTTTTT.

As concerns this clonotype: Germline and junction disagree at one end, which may indicate a read error. The chain uses TRBV4-2 and TRBJ2-3; tentatively, D is TRBD1 or TRBD2 (6 bases each). CDR3 length: 19 residues. In germline, CDR1 is LGHNA, CDR2 YNFKEQ. The DNA of the CDR3 is TGTGTCAGCAGCCAACACCGGGGGCCCCGGGCCCGGGACACAGATACGCAGTATTTT. It yields the protein CVSSQHRGPRARDTDTQYF.

Turning to this clonotype: A read error is possible here, since a much larger clone lies one base away. The J gene is TRBJ2-2, the V gene TRBV6-5; D unresolved. The V gene's germline CDR1 is MNHEY and CDR2 SVGAGI. The CDR3 spans 14 residues. Trimming pared 2 bases from V and 6 bases from J, leaving 10 bases between. The CDR3, as DNA: TGTGCCAGCAGTTACCCTTGGTTCGCCGGGGAGCTGTTTTTT. Protein product: CASSYPWFAGELFF.

The rearrangement links TRBV5-1 to TRBJ2-7, with TRBD1 as a possible D gene (6 bases). Between the trimmed V and J ends, which lost 4 bases and 6 bases, there was a span of 17 bases. Germline CDR1 reads SGHRS; CDR2 reads YFSETQ. The CDR3 spans 14 residues. This CDR3 is CASSQQGGWREQYF. The CDR3 DNA reads TGCGCCAGCAGCCAACAGGGTGGCTGGCGCGAGCAGTACTTC.

This clonotype was detected many times. The J gene is TRBJ2-1, the V gene TRBV12-3 or TRBV12-4; D is uncertain. V lost 0 bases to trimming and J lost 0 bases, with 6 bases between them. The CDR3 length is 15 residues. The CDR3 DNA reads TGTGCCAGCAGTTTAGCGGTGAGCTCCTACAATGAGCAGTTCTTC. Its protein product is CASSLAVSSYNEQFF.

The rearrangement joins TRBV29-1 to TRBJ2-3; D possibly corresponds to TRBD1 (5 bases). The V gene lost 8 bases and the J gene lost 1 base, with 28 bases spanning the gap. The length of the CDR3 is 18 residues. The germline CDR1 and CDR2 sequences are SQVTM and ANQGSEA. CDR3 residues: CSIGIGVIGRLGTDTQYF. The CDR3 region has the DNA TGCAGCATTGGGATAGGGGTCATAGGTCGGCTAGGCACAGATACGCAGTATTTT.

This chain connects TRBV30 to TRBJ1-1, with D perhaps matching TRBD1 (5 bases). The CDR3 sequence is 16 residues long. The V end lost 0 bases, the J end lost 3 bases, and 17 bases lay between the germline ends. Germline lookup yields CDR1 GTSNPN and CDR2 SVGIG (reference sequence). The CDR3 is CAWSVQDSRRDTEAFF. CDR3 nucleotides: TGTGCCTGGAGTGTACAGGATTCTCGTAGGGACACTGAAGCTTTCTTT.